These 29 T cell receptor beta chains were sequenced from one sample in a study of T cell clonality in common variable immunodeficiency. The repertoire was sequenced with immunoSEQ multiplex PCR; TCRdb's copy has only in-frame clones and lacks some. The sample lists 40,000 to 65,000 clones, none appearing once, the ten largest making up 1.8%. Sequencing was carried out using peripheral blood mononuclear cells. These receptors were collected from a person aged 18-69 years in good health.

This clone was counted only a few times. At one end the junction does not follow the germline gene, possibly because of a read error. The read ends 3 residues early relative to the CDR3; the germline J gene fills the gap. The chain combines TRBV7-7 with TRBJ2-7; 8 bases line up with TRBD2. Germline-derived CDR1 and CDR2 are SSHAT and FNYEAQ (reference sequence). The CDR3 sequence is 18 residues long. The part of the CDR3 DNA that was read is TGTGCTAGCAGCCCCCCTCTCCTTAGCGGGAACAATCCCGACGAG. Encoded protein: CASSPPLLSGNNPDE. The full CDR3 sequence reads CASSPPLLSGNNPDEQYF.

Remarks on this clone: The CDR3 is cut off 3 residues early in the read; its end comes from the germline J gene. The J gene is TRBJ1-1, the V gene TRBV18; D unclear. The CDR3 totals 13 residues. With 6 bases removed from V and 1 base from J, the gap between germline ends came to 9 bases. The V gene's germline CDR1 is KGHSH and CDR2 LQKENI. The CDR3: CASSPIRNTEAFF. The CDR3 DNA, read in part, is TGTGCCAGCTCTCCTATTCGGAACACTGAA.

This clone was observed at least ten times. CDR3 region: CASSSTSGYYNEQFF. CDR3 DNA, as far as it was read: TGCGCCAGCAGCTCTACTAGCGGATACTACAATGAG. V and J are TRBV5-1 and TRBJ2-1; TRBD2 aligns across 8 bases. The read is 3 residues too short to cover the CDR3 end, so that end is filled in from the germline J gene. CDR1 SGHRS and CDR2 YFSETQ come from the germline V gene. V lost 3 bases and J lost 3; bases outside the gene matches: 5. The CDR3 contains 15 residues.

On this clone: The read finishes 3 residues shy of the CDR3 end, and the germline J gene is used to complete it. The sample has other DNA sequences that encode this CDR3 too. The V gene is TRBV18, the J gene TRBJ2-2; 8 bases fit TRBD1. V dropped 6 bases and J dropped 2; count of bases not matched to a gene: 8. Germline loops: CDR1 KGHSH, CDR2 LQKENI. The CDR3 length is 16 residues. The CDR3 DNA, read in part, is TGTGCCAGCTCGCCATCCGACAGGGGAAACACCGGGGAG. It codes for CASSPSDRGNTGE. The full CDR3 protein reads CASSPSDRGNTGELFF.

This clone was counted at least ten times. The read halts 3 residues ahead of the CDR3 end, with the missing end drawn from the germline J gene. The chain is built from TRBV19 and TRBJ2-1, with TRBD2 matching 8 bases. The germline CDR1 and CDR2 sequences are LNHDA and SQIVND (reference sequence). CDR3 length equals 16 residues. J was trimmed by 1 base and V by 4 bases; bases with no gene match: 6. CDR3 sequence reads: CASSSHSGNSYNEQFF. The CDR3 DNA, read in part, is TGTGCCAGTAGTAGCCATAGCGGGAATTCCTACAATGAG.

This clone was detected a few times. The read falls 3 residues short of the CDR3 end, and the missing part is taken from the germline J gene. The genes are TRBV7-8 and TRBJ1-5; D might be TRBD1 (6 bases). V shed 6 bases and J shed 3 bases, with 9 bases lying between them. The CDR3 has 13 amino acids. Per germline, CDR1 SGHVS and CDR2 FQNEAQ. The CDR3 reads CASSQGLNQPQHF. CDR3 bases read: TGTGCCAGCAGTCAGGGGCTCAATCAGCCC.

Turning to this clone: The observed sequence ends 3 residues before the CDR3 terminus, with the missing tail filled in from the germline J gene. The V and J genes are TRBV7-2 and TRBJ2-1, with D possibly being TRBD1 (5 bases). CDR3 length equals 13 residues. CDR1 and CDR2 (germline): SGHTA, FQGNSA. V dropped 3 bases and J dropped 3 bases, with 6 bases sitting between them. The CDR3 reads CASSFDSYNEQFF. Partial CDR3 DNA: TGTGCCAGCAGCTTCGACAGCTACAATGAG. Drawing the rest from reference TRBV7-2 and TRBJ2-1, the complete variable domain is GAGVSQSPSNKVTEKGKDVELRCDPISGHTALYWYRQSLGQGLEFLIYFQGNSAPDKSGLPSDRFSAERTGGSVSTLTIQRTQQEDSAVYLCASSFDSYNEQFFGPGTRLTVL.

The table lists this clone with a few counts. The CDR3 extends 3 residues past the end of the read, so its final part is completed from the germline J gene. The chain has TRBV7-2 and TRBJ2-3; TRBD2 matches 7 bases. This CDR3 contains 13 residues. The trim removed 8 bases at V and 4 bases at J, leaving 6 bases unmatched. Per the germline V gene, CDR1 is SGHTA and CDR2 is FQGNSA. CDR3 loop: CASGGGIADTQYF. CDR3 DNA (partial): TGTGCCAGCGGGGGGGGGATCGCAGATACG.

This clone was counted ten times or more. The CDR3 bases that were read are TGCAGTGCTAGAGCAAAAGGTAGCGGGGCGTACAATGAG. Translating gives CSARAKGSGAYNE. In full, the CDR3 reads CSARAKGSGAYNEQFF. The V call is TRBV20-1, the J call TRBJ2-1, with 8 bases identical to TRBD2. The observed sequence ends 3 residues before the CDR3 terminus, with the missing tail filled in from the germline J gene. CDR3 length: 16 residues. Germline loops: CDR1 DFQATT, CDR2 SNEGSKA (reference sequence). V lost 1 base to trimming and J lost 4 bases; unmatched junction nucleotides: 9.

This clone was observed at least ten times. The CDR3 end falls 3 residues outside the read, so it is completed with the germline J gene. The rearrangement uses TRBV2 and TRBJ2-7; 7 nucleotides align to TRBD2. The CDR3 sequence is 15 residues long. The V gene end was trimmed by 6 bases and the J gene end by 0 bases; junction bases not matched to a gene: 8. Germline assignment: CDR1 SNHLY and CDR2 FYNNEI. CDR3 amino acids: CASSLGRGSSYEQYF. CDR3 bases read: TGTGCCAGCAGCTTGGGGCGGGGGAGCTCCTACGAG.

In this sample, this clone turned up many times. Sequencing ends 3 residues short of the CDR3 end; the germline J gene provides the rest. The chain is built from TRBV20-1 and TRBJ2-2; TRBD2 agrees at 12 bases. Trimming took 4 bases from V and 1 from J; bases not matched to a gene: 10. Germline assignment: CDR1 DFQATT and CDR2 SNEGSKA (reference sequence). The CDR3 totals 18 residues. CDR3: CSATPSGRAVRNTGELFF. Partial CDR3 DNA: TGCAGTGCTACCCCTAGCGGGAGGGCCGTACGGAACACCGGGGAG.

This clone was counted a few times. The CDR3 spells CASSSTGSNEQFF. The CDR3 DNA, read in part, is TGTGCCAGCAGCTCGACGGGGAGCAATGAG. The chain combines TRBV11-2 with TRBJ2-1; D may be TRBD2 (5 bases). The read ends 3 residues shy of where the CDR3 ends; the end is completed using the germline J gene. The germline V gene has CDR1 SGHAT and CDR2 FQNNGV. Trimming removed 4 bases at V and 6 bases at J, with 10 bases between. The CDR3 totals 13 residues.

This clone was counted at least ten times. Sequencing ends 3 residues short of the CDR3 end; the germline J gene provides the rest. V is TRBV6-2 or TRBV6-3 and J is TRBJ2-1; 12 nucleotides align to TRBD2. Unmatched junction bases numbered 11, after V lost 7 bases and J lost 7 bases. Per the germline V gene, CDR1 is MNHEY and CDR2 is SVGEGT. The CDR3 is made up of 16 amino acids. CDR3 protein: CASKDLAGGPKNEQFF. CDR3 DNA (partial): TGTGCCAGCAAAGATCTAGCGGGAGGGCCAAAGAATGAG.

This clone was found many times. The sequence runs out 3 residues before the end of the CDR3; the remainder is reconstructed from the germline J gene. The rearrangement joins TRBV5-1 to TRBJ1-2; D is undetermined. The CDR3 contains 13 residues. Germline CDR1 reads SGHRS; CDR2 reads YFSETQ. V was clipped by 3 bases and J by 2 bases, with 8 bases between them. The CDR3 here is CASSSQRNYGYTF. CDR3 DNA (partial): TGCGCCAGCAGCTCCCAGAGGAACTATGGC.

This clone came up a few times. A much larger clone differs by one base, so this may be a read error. CDR3: CAWSVEQGAQPQYF. The covered CDR3 bases are TGTGCCTGGAGTGTAGAGCAGGGAGCTCAGCCG. V gene TRBV30 combines with J gene TRBJ2-3, with D perhaps assigned TRBD1 or TRBD2 (5 bases each). The sequence runs out 3 residues before the end of the CDR3; the remainder is reconstructed from the germline J gene. Germline assignment: CDR1 GTSNPN and CDR2 SVGIG (reference sequence). This CDR3 contains 14 residues.

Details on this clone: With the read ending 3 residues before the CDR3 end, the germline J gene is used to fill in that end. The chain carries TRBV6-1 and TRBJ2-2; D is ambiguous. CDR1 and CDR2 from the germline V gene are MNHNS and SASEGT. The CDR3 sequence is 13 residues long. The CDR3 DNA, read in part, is TGTGCCAGCAGGGAAAGGGTACATGAAAAG. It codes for CASRERVHEK. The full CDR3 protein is CASRERVHEKLFF.

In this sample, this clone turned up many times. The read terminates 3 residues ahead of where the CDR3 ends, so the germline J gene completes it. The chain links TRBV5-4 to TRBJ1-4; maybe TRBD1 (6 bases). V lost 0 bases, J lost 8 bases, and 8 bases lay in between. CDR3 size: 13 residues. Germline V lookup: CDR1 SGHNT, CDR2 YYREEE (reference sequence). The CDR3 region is CASSLGTEEKLFF. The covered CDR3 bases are TGTGCCAGCAGCTTGGGGACAGAAGAAAAA.

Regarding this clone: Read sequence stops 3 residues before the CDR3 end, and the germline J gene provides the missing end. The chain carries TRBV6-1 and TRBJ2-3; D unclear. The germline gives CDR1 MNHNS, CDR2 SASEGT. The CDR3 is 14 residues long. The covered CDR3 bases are TGTGCCAGCAGTGAAGGGGCAGCAGATCAGCCG. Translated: CASSEGAADQP. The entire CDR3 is CASSEGAADQPQYF.

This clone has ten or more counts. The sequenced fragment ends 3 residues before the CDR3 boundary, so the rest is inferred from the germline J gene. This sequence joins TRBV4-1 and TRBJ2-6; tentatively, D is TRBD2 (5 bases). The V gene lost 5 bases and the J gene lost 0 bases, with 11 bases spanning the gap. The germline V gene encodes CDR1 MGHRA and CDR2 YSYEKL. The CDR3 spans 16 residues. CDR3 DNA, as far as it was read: TGCGCCAGCAGCTTCTTACGGGGCTCTGGGGCCAACGTC. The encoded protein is CASSFLRGSGANV. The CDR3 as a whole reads CASSFLRGSGANVLTF.

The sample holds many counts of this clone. CDR3 DNA, as far as it was read: TGTGCCAGCAGTTCACAACCCACCGAG. Translated, it gives CASSSQPTE. The CDR3 in full is CASSSQPTEQYF. V gene TRBV6-2 or TRBV6-3 combines with J gene TRBJ2-7; D ambiguous. The read comes to an end 3 residues before the CDR3 does, leaving the germline J gene to fill in the end. The CDR3 has 12 amino acids. Trimming pared 4 bases from V and 6 bases from J, leaving 10 bases between. Germline loops: CDR1 MNHEY, CDR2 SVGEGT.

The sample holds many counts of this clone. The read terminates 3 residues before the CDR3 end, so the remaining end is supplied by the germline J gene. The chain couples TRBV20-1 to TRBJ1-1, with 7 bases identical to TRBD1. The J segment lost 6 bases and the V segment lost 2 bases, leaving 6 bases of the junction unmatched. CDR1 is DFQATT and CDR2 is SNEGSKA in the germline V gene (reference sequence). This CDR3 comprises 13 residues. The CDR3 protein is CSARIGQVPEAFF. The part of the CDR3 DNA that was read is TGCAGTGCTAGAATCGGACAGGTGCCTGAA.

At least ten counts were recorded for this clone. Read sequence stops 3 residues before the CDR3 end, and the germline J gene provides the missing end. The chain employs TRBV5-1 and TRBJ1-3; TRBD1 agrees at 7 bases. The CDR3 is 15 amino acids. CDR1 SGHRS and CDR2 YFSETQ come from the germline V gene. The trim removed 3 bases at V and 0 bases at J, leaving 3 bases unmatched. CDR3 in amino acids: CASSSGQYSGNTIYF. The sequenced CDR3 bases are TGCGCCAGCAGCTCGGGACAGTACTCTGGAAACACC.

The part of the CDR3 DNA that was read is TGTGCCAGCAGCCAGGGACAGGGTTTGGACACTGAA. It is translated as CASSQGQGLDTE. The entire CDR3 reads CASSQGQGLDTEAFF. This rearrangement joins TRBV7-9 to TRBJ1-1; 9 bases fit TRBD1. The observed sequence ends 3 residues before the CDR3 terminus, with the missing tail filled in from the germline J gene. Germline V gene lookup returns CDR1 SEHNR and CDR2 FQNEAQ (reference sequence). J was trimmed by 3 bases and V by 5 bases; bases with no gene match: 7. The CDR3 sequence is 15 residues long.

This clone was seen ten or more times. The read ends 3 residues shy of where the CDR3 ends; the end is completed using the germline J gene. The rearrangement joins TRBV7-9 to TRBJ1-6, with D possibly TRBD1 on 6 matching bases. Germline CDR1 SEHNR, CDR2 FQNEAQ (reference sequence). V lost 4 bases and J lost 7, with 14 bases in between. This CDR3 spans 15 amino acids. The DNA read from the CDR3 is TGTGCCAGCAGCTATCAGACAGGTTTCAATTCACCC. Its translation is CASSYQTGFNSP. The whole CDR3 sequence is CASSYQTGFNSPLHF.

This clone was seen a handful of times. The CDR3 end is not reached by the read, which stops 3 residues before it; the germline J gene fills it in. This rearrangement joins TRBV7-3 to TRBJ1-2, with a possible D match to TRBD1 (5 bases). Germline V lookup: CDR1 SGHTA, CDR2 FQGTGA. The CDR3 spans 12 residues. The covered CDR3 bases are TGTGCCAGCAGCTTAAGGGGGGATACC. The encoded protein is CASSLRGDT. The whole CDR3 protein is CASSLRGDTYTF.

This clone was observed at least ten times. CDR3 sequence reads: CASSSRMTSGTLTDTQYF. The part of the CDR3 DNA that was read is TGTGCCAGCAGTTCCCGAATGACTAGCGGGACGCTCACAGATACG. The chain joins TRBV12-3 or TRBV12-4 to TRBJ2-3, with 11 bases fitting TRBD2. The read stops 3 residues short of the end of the CDR3; the missing end is completed from the germline J gene. This CDR3 region has 18 residues. V shed 4 bases, J shed 2 bases, and the junction held 11 bases outside the gene matches.

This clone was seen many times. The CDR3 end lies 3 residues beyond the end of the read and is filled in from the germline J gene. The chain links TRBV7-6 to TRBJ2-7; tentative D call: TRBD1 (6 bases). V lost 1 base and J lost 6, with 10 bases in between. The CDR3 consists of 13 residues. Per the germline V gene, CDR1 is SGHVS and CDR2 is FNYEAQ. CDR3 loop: CASSLDRDLEQYF. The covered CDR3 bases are TGTGCCAGCAGCTTAGACAGGGATCTCGAG.

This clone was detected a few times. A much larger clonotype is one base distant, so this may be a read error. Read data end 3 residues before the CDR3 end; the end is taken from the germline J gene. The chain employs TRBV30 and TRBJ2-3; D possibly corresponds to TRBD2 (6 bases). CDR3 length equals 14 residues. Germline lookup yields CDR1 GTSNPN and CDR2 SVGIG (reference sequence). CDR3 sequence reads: CAWRLRGPGETQYF. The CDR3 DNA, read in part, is TGTGCCTGGAGGCTAAGGGGCCCGGGAGAGACG.

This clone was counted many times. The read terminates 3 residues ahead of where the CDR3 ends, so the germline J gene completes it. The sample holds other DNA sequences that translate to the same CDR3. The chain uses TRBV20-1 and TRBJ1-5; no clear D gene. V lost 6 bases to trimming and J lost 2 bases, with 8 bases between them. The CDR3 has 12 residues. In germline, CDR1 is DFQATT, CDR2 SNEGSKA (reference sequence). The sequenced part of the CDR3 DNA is TGCAGTGCCACGAGGGGCAATCAGCCC. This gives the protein CSATRGNQP. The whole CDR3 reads CSATRGNQPQHF.